The clone carrying this T cell receptor beta chain was seen only a few times. Its antigen is currently unknown. The sample is drawn from a study of beta chain features in type 1 diabetes. Findings of the study overall: Type 1 diabetes patients showed a moderate but significant shortening of TCRB CDR3s in all four CD4+ subsets.

V shed 2 bases and J shed 4 bases, with 14 bases lying between them. There are 14 residues in the CDR3. Germline lookup yields CDR1 SQVTM and CDR2 ANQGSEA. All of the isolated RNA was reverse transcribed, so expressed TCRB transcripts were sequenced. Using immunoSEQ multiplex PCR, the repertoire was profiled, and TCRdb retains in-frame clones only, with some absent. Here the sample spans about 150,000 clones, about 13% being singletons. The TCR comes from a man younger than 35 with type 1 diabetes. The sample was central memory CD4+ T cells from blood. The chain recombines TRBV29-1 with TRBJ1-1; D remains ambiguous. CDR3 DNA: TGCAGCGTTGAACACTTCCTAGATACCACTGAAGCTTTCTTT. Protein: CSVEHFLDTTEAFF.